This T cell receptor (beta chain) was captured in a study of T cells in Graves' hyperthyroidism and ophthalmopathy. CDR3 size: 15 residues. With 4 bases clipped from V and 8 bases from J, the junction kept 6 bases outside the gene matches. CDR1 SNHLY and CDR2 FYNNEI come from the germline V gene. This clonotype was seen many times. Researchers amplified the TCR beta CDR3 regions from RNA transcripts. The HTBI primer set was used in a first-round RT-PCR of the TCR CDR3. One entry per CDR3 protein results from TCRdb running MiXCR on the multiplex PCR reads. The sample lists about 350,000 distinct CDR3 sequences, roughly 15% occurring once.

The chain recombines TRBV2 with TRBJ2-2, with TRBD1 identical over 11 bases. The sequencing input was blood. The origin of this receptor is a woman in her fifties or sixties with Graves' ophthalmopathy. CDR3: CASSVTGTGGGELFF. Here the CDR3 DNA reads TGTGCCAGCAGTGTTACCGGGACAGGGGGTGGGGAGCTGTTTTTT. The full variable domain, with the rest looked up from reference TRBV2 and TRBJ2-2, is EPEVTQTPSHQVTQMGQEVILRCVPISNHLYFYWYRQILGQKVEFLVSFYNNEISEKSEIFDDQFSVERPDGSNFTLKIRSTKLEDSAMYFCASSVTGTGGGELFFGEGSRLTVL.